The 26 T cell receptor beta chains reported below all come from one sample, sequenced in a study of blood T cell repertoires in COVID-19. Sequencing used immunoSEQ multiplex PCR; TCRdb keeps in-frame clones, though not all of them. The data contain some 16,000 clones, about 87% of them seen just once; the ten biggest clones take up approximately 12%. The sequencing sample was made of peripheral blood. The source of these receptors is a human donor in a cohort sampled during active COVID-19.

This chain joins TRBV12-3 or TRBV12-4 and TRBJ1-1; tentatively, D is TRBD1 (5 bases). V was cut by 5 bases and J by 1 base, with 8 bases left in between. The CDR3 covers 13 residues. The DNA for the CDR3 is TGTGCCAGCAGTCGACAGAAGAACACTGAAGCTTTCTTT. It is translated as CASSRQKNTEAFF.

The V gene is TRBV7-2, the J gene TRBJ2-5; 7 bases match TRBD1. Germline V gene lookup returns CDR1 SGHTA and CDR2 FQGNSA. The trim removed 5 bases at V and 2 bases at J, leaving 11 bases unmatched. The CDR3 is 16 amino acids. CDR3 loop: CASSHRIQGLQETQYF. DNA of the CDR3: TGTGCCAGCAGCCATAGAATACAGGGGTTACAAGAGACCCAGTACTTC.

The CDR3 loop is CASSRQVNTEAFF. DNA for the CDR3: TGTGCCAGCAGCCGACAGGTTAACACTGAAGCTTTCTTT. The chain combines TRBV5-6 with TRBJ1-1, with D possibly matching TRBD1 (6 bases). Germline-derived CDR1 and CDR2 are SGHDT and YYEEEE. The CDR3 is 13 residues long. Trimming shortened V by 4 bases and J by 2 bases, and 9 bases separated the two germline ends. Full variable domain (rest looked up from reference TRBV5-6 and TRBJ1-1): DAGVTQSPTHLIKTRGQQVTLRCSPKSGHDTVSWYQQALGQGPQFIFQYYEEEERQRGNFPDRFSGHQFPNYSSELNVNALLLGDSALYLCASSRQVNTEAFFGQGTRLTVV.

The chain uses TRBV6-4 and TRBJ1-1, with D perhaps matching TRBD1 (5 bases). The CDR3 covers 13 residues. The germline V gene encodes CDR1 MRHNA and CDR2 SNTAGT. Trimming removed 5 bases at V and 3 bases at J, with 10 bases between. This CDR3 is CASSLQEHTEAFF. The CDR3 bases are TGTGCCAGCAGTCTACAGGAGCACACTGAAGCTTTCTTT.

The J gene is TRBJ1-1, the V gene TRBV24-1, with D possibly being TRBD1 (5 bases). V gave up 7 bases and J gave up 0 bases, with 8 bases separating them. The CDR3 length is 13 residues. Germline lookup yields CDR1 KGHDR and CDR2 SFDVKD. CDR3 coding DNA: TGTGCCACCAGACTGACAGTGAACACTGAAGCTTTCTTT. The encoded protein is CATRLTVNTEAFF.

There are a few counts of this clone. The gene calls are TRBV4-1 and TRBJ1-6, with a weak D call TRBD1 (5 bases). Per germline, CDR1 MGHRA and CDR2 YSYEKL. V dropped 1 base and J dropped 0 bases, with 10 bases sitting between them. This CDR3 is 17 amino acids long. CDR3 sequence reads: CASSQASGDSYNSPLHF. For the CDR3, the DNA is TGCGCCAGCAGCCAAGCGTCGGGGGACTCCTATAATTCACCCCTCCACTTT.

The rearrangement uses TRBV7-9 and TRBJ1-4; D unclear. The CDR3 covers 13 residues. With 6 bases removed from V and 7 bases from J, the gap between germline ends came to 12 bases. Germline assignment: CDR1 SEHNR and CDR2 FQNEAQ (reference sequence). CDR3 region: CASRPSYGEKLFF. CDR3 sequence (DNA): TGTGCCAGCAGGCCCAGTTATGGTGAAAAACTGTTTTTT.

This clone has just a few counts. The CDR3 bases are TGTGCCAGCAGCGTAGGAGCGAACTCCTACGAGCAGTACTTC. Protein: CASSVGANSYEQYF. The gene calls are TRBV9 and TRBJ2-7; D gene unclear. Per germline, CDR1 SGDLS and CDR2 YYNGEE. The CDR3 totals 14 residues. With 0 bases removed from V and 0 bases from J, the gap between germline ends came to 7 bases.

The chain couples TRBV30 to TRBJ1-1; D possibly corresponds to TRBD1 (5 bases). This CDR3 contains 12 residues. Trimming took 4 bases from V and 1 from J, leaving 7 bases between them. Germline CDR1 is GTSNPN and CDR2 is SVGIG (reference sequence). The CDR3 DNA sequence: TGTGCCTGGACAGGGTCGAACACTGAAGCTTTCTTT. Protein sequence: CAWTGSNTEAFF.

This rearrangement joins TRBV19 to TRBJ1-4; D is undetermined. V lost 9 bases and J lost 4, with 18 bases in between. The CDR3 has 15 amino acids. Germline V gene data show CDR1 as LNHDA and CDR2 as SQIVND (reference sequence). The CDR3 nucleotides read TGTGCCAGCGCGGTGGCAGGACTAAGTAATGAAAAACTGTTTTTT. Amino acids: CASAVAGLSNEKLFF.

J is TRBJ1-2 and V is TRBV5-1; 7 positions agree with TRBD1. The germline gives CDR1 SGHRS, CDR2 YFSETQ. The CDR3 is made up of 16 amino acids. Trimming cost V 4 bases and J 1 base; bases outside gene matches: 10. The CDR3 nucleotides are TGCGCCAGCAGCCCGACGGTGACAGGGATTAACTATGGCTACACCTTC. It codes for CASSPTVTGINYGYTF.

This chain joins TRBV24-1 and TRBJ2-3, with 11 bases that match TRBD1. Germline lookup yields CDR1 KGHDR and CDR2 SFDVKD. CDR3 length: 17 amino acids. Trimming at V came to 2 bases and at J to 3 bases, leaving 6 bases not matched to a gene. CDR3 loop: CATSDSAGTGGTDTQYF. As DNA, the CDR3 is TGTGCCACCAGTGATTCCGCCGGGACAGGGGGAACAGATACGCAGTATTTT.

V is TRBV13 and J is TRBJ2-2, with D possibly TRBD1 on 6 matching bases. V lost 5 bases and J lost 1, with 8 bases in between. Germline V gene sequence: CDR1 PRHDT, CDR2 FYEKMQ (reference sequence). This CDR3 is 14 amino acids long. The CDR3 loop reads CASSRGKNTGELFF. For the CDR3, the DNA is TGTGCCAGCAGCAGGGGGAAGAACACCGGGGAGCTGTTTTTT.

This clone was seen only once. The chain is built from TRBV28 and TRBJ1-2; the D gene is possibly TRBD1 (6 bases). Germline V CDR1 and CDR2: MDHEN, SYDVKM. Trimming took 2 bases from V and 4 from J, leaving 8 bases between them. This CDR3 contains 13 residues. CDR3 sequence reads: CASSLGQSYGYTF. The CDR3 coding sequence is TGTGCCAGCAGTTTAGGACAGAGCTATGGCTACACCTTC.

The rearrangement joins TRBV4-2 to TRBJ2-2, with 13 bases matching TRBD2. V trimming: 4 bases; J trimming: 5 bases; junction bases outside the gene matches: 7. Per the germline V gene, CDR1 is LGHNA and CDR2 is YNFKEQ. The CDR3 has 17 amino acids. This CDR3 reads CASSPGLAGNPTGELFF. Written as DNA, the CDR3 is TGTGCCAGCAGCCCGGGACTAGCGGGAAACCCGACCGGGGAGCTGTTTTTT.

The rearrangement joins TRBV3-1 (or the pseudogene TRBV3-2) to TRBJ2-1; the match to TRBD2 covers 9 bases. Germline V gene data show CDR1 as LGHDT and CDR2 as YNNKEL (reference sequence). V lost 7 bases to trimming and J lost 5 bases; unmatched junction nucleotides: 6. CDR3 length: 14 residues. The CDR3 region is CASTPSGVHNEQFF. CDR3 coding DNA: TGTGCCAGCACACCTAGCGGGGTCCACAATGAGCAGTTCTTC.

This chain's CDR3 is CASSRDRDTEAFF. The CDR3 DNA is TGTGCCAGCAGCCGCGACAGGGACACTGAAGCTTTCTTT. This rearrangement joins TRBV6-5 to TRBJ1-1; 7 bases match TRBD1. The germline CDR1 and CDR2 sequences are MNHEY and SVGAGI. V lost 6 bases, J lost 3 bases, and 4 bases stayed unmatched. This CDR3 has 13 residues.

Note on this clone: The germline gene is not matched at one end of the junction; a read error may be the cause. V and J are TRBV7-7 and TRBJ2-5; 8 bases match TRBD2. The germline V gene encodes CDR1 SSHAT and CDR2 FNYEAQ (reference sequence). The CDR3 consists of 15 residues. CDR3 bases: TGTGCTAGCAGCTTATCCAGCGGGGGCGGTTCGGGCCAGTACTTC. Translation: CASSLSSGGGSGQYF.

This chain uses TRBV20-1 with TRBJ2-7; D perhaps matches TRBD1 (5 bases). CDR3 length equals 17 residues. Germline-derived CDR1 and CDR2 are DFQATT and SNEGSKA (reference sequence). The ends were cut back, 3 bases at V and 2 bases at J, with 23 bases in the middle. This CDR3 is CSASRGQIPRQTYEQYF. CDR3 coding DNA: TGCAGTGCTAGTAGGGGCCAAATCCCCCGACAAACCTACGAGCAGTACTTC.

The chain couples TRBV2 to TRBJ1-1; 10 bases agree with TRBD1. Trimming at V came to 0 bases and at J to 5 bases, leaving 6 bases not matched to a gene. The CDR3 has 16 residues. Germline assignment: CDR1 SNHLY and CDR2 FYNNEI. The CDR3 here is CASSEARGQGRTEAFF. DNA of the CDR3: TGTGCCAGCAGTGAAGCGCGGGGACAGGGGCGAACTGAAGCTTTCTTT.

The CDR3 spells CASINSYEQYF. The CDR3 nucleotides are TGTGCCAGCATTAACTCCTACGAGCAGTACTTC. The V and J genes are TRBV28 and TRBJ2-7; D is ambiguous. CDR1 is MDHEN and CDR2 is SYDVKM in the germline V gene. This CDR3 spans 11 amino acids. V shed 7 bases and J shed 0 bases, with 4 bases lying between them. The full variable domain, in which reference TRBV28 and TRBJ2-7 provide the parts outside the CDR3, is DVKVTQSSRYLVKRTGEKVFLECVQDMDHENMFWYRQDPGLGLRLIYFSYDVKMKEKGDIPEGYSVSREKKERFSLILESASTNQTSMYLCASINSYEQYFGPGTRLTVT.

CDR3 sequence reads: CAASRGVYNEQFF. The CDR3 DNA reads TGTGCCGCCAGCCGGGGGGTCTACAATGAGCAGTTCTTC. The chain uses TRBV6-5 and TRBJ2-1, with 7 bases fitting TRBD2. This CDR3 contains 13 residues. The germline CDR1 and CDR2 sequences are MNHEY and SVGAGI. V shed 11 bases and J 3 bases; nucleotides not matched to a gene: 7.

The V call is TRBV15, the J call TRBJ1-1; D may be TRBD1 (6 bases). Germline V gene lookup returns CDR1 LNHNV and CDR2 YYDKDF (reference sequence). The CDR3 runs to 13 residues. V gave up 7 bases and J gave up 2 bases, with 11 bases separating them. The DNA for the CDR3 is TGTGCCACCACCCGGGACACAAACACTGAAGCTTTCTTT. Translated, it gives CATTRDTNTEAFF.

Here the CDR3 reads CASSLGTGDFYEQYF. CDR3 in DNA: TGCGCCAGCAGCCTCGGGACAGGGGATTTCTACGAGCAGTACTTC. V usage is TRBV5-1 and J usage is TRBJ2-7; 10 bases map to TRBD1. The CDR3 covers 15 residues. Germline-derived CDR1 and CDR2 are SGHRS and YFSETQ. The V gene end was trimmed by 4 bases and the J gene end by 3 bases; junction bases not matched to a gene: 7.

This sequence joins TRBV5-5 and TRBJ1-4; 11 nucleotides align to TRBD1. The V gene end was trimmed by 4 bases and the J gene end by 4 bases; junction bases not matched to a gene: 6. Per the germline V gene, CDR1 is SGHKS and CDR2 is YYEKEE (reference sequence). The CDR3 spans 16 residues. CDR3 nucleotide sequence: TGTGCCAGCAGCGGACAGGGGGCGCGCGGTAATGAAAAACTGTTTTTT. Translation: CASSGQGARGNEKLFF.

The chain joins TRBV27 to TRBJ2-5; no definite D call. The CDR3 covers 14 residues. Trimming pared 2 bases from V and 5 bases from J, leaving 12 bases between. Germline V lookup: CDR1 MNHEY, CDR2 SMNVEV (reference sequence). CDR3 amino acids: CASSLNGYRETQYF. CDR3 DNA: TGTGCCAGCAGTTTAAACGGGTATAGGGAGACCCAGTACTTC.